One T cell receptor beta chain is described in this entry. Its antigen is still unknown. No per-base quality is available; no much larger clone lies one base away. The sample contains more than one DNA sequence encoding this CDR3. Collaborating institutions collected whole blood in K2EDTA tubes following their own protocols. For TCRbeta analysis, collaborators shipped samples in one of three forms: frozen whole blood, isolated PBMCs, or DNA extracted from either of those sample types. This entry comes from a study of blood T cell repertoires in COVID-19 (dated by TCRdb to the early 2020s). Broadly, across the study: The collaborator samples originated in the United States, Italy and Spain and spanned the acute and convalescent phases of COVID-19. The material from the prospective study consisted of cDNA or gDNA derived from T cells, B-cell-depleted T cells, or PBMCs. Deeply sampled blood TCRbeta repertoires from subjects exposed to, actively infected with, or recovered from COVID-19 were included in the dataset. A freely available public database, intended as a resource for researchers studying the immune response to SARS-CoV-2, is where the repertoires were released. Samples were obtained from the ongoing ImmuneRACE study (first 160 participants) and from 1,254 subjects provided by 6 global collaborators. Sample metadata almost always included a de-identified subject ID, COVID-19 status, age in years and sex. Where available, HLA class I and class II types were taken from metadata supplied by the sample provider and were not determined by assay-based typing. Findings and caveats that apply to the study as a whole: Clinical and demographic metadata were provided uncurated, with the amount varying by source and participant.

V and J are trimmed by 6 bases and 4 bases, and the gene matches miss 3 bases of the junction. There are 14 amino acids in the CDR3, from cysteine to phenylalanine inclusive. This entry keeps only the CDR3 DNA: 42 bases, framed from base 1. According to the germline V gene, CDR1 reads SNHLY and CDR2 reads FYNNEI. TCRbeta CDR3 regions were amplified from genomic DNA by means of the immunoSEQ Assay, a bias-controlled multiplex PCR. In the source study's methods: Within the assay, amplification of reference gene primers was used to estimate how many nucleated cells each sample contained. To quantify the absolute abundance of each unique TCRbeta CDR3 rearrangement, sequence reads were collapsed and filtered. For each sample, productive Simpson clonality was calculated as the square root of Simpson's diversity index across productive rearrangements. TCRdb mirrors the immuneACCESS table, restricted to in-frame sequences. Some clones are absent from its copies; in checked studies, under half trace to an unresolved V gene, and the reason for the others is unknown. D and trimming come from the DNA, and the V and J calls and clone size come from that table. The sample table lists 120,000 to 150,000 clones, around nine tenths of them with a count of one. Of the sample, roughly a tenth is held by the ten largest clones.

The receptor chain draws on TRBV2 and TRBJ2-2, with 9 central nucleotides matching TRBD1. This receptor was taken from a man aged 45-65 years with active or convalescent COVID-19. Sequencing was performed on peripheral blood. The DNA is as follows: TGTGCCAGCAGGGGACAGGGTGGCACCGGGGAGCTGTTTTTT. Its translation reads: CASRGQGGTGELFF.